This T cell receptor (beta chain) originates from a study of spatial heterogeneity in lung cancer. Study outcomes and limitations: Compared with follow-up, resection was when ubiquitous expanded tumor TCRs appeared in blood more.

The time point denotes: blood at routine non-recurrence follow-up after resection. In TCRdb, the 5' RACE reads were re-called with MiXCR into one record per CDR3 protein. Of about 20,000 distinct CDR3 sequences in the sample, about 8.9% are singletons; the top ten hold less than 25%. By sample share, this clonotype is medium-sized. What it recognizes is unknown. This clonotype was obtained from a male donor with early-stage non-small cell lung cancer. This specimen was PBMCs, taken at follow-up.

CDR3 sequence (DNA): TGTGCCAGCAGTCCGGGGACCTGGCGCCCACTAGATCCCGGGGCAGATACGCAGTATTTT. Encoded protein: CASSPGTWRPLDPGADTQYF. The rearrangement links TRBV12-3 or TRBV12-4 to TRBJ2-3; D is possibly TRBD1 or TRBD2 (5 bases each). The CDR3 contains 20 residues. V lost 5 bases and J 4 bases, leaving 31 bases between the germline ends.